This T cell receptor (beta chain) was documented in a study of early T cells in non-severe SARS-CoV-2 infection. Study at large: Sequencing targeted bulk RNA from unsorted whole blood, leaving chains unpaired. General study results and limits: Matching results from VDJdb favored anti-spike CD8 responses, leaving private and CD4 specificities undetected.

Germline values: CDR1 SGHAT, CDR2 FQNNGV. This CDR3 region has 15 residues. The V segment lost 5 bases and the J segment 6 bases; nucleotides outside the gene matches: 10. The TCR library protocol attached unique molecular identifiers to the individual cDNA molecules. Using its own MiXCR run on the 5' RACE reads, TCRdb lists one record per CDR3 protein. Among roughly 32,000 distinct CDR3 sequences listed, less than 8% were seen once. This clonotype has only a few counts. Its antigen is unknown. The sequencing sample was made of whole blood. The rearrangement uses TRBV11-2 and TRBJ2-5; TRBD2 matches 9 bases. The origin of this receptor is an adult who was a healthcare worker with PCR-confirmed SARS-CoV-2 infection or an uninfected control (not recorded which). The CDR3 spells CASSRRGGSGKTQYF. CDR3 nucleotides: TGTGCCAGCAGCCGGCGGGGGGGCTCCGGGAAGACCCAGTACTTC.